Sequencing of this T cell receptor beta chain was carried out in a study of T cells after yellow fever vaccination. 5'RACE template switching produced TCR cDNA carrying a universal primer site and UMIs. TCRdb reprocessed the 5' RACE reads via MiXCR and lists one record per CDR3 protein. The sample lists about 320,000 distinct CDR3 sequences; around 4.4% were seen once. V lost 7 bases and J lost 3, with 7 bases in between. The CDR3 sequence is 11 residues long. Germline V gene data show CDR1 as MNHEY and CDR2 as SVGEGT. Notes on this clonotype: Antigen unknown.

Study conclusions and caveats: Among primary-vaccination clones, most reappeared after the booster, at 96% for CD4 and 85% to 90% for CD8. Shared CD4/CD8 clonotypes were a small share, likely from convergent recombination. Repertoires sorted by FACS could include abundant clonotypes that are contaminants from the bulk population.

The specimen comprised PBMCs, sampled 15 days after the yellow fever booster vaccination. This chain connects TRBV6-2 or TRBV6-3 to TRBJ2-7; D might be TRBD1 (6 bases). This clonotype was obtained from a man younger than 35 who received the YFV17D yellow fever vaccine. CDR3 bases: TGTGCCAGCATGGACAGCTACGAGCAGTACTTC. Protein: CASMDSYEQYF.